These 14 T cell receptor beta chains share one sample of origin, sequenced in a study of blood T cell repertoires in COVID-19. TCRdb's table, derived via immunoSEQ multiplex PCR, lists solely in-frame clones and lacks some. The sample yields some 130,000 clones, about 85% seen once. The sample was peripheral blood. These receptors all stem from a man between 65 and 79 years old with acute or convalescent COVID-19.

This clone was observed a few times. The chain links TRBV19 to TRBJ1-5, with 11 positions matching TRBD1. This CDR3 contains 14 residues. V lost 6 bases to trimming and J lost 7 bases; unmatched junction nucleotides: 5. CDR1 is LNHDA, CDR2 SQIVND, per germline (reference sequence). In DNA form, the CDR3 reads TGTGCCAGTAGCGGGACAGGGGGACAACAGCCCCAGCATTTT. It codes for CASSGTGGQQPQHF. The complete variable domain, with remaining parts taken from reference TRBV19 and TRBJ1-5, reads DGGITQSPKYLFRKEGQNVTLSCEQNLNHDAMYWYRQDPGQGLRLIYYSQIVNDFQKGDIAEGYSVSREKKESFPLTVTSAQKNPTAFYLCASSGTGGQQPQHFGDGTRLSIL.

The chain is built from TRBV5-4 and TRBJ2-5; 15 nucleotides line up with TRBD2. The junction had 3 bases not matched to a gene; V was cut back by 4 bases and J by 5 bases. The germline gives CDR1 SGHNT, CDR2 YYREEE (reference sequence). CDR3 size: 15 residues. CDR3: CASSGTSGGMETQYF. In DNA, the CDR3 is TGTGCCAGCAGCGGGACTAGCGGGGGGATGGAGACCCAGTACTTC.

The chain has TRBV19 and TRBJ1-6; 11 nucleotides align to TRBD1. With 7 bases clipped from V and 5 bases from J, the junction kept 4 bases outside the gene matches. The CDR3 sequence is 15 residues long. Germline V gene lookup returns CDR1 LNHDA and CDR2 SQIVND (reference sequence). CDR3 amino acids: CASKGQGANNSPLHF. The DNA of the CDR3 is TGTGCCAGTAAAGGACAGGGGGCGAATAATTCACCCCTCCACTTT.

This sequence joins TRBV3-1 (or the pseudogene TRBV3-2) and TRBJ1-1; 8 nucleotides match TRBD1. Germline assignment: CDR1 LGHDT and CDR2 YNNKEL (reference sequence). The V gene end was trimmed by 3 bases and the J gene end by 6 bases; junction bases not matched to a gene: 3. The CDR3 loop spans 13 amino acids. In DNA form, the CDR3 reads TGTGCCAGCAGCCATTGGGACAGGCCTGAAGCTTTCTTT. It translates to CASSHWDRPEAFF.

The rearrangement links TRBV5-8 to TRBJ2-7, with TRBD2 as a possible D gene (6 bases). Germline assignment: CDR1 SGHTS and CDR2 YDEGEE. Trimming took 4 bases from V and 7 from J, leaving 9 bases between them. There are 11 residues in the CDR3. The CDR3 nucleotides are TGTGCCAGCAGCCCGGGGGTAGAGCAGTACTTC. Protein: CASSPGVEQYF.

V usage is TRBV20-1 and J usage is TRBJ1-2, with a tentative D call TRBD1 (5 bases). Trimming shortened V by 3 bases and J by 7 bases, and 9 bases separated the two germline ends. The CDR3 runs 11 residues. Per germline, CDR1 DFQATT and CDR2 SNEGSKA (reference sequence). DNA for the CDR3: TGCAGTGCTAGCCTTGGGGCTGGCTACACCTTC. Protein sequence: CSASLGAGYTF.

DNA for the CDR3: TGTGCCAGCAGCCAAGTTGTAACCGGGGAGCTGTTTTTT. It is translated as CASSQVVTGELFF. V and J are TRBV3-1 (or the pseudogene TRBV3-2) and TRBJ2-2; D is unresolved. Germline lookup yields CDR1 LGHDT and CDR2 YNNKEL (reference sequence). V lost 1 base to trimming and J lost 5 bases, with 5 bases between them. This CDR3 is built from 13 residues.

V is TRBV19 and J is TRBJ1-1; 10 positions agree with TRBD1. The CDR3 length is 15 residues. J lost 5 bases, V lost 5 bases, and 8 bases had no gene match. CDR1 is LNHDA and CDR2 is SQIVND in the germline V gene (reference sequence). This CDR3 is CASSDKGQGTTEAFF. CDR3 nucleotides: TGTGCCAGTAGTGACAAGGGACAGGGGACGACTGAAGCTTTCTTT.

There are a few counts of this clone. The rearrangement links TRBV27 to TRBJ1-2; maybe TRBD1 (6 bases). Germline CDR1 MNHEY, CDR2 SMNVEV (reference sequence). V lost 5 bases, J lost 8 bases, and 18 bases lay in between. This CDR3 spans 14 amino acids. The DNA for the CDR3 is TGTGCCAGCAGTCCCCGGACAGCAATGGGCGGCTACACCTTC. Residues: CASSPRTAMGGYTF.

V usage is TRBV5-1 and J usage is TRBJ2-1; 7 nucleotides match TRBD1. CDR3 size: 15 residues. The trim removed 0 bases at V and 4 bases at J, leaving 4 bases unmatched. Germline-derived CDR1 and CDR2 are SGHRS and YFSETQ. Written as DNA, the CDR3 is TGCGCCAGCAGCTTGGACGGGACAGAGTACAATGAGCAGTTCTTC. It codes for CASSLDGTEYNEQFF.

J is TRBJ1-2 and V is TRBV4-1; the match to TRBD1 covers 9 bases. The CDR3 sequence is 15 residues long. Germline CDR1 MGHRA, CDR2 YSYEKL. Trimming took 4 bases from V and 14 from J; bases not matched to a gene: 17. The CDR3 DNA reads as TGCGCCAGCAGCCTAAGATCCGCGACAGGGGGGTCCGGGACCTTC. This encodes CASSLRSATGGSGTF.

The chain joins TRBV7-9 to TRBJ1-2, with 10 nucleotides matching TRBD1. This CDR3 comprises 16 residues. The germline CDR1 and CDR2 sequences are SEHNR and FQNEAQ (reference sequence). V was pared by 4 bases and J by 8 bases, with 13 bases of the junction left unmatched. As DNA, the CDR3 is TGTGCCAGCAGCTCGGGATCGACAGGGGGCCCGGGAGGCTACACCTTC. This sequence encodes CASSSGSTGGPGGYTF. The full variable domain, with the rest looked up from reference TRBV7-9 and TRBJ1-2, is DTGVSQNPRHKITKRGQNVTFRCDPISEHNRLYWYRQTLGQGPEFLTYFQNEAQLEKSRLLSDRFSAERPKGSFSTLEIQRTEQGDSAMYLCASSSGSTGGPGGYTFGSGTRLTVV.

This clone showed up just a few times. V and J are TRBV28 and TRBJ1-5, with TRBD1 as a possible D gene (6 bases). Trimming shortened V by 4 bases and J by 11 bases, and 12 bases separated the two germline ends. From germline, CDR1 is MDHEN and CDR2 SYDVKM. This CDR3 spans 12 amino acids. The chain's CDR3 is CASSWADRTQHF. CDR3 DNA sequence: TGTGCCAGCAGTTGGGCGGACAGAACCCAGCATTTT.

The genes are TRBV7-8 and TRBJ2-7; 9 bases line up with TRBD1. Germline V gene data show CDR1 as SGHVS and CDR2 as FQNEAQ. This CDR3 contains 13 residues. V lost 5 bases, J lost 9 bases, and 8 bases stayed unmatched. CDR3 in DNA: TGTGCCAGCAGCCCGCACAGGGGGCAGGGGCAGTACTTC. Amino acids: CASSPHRGQGQYF.